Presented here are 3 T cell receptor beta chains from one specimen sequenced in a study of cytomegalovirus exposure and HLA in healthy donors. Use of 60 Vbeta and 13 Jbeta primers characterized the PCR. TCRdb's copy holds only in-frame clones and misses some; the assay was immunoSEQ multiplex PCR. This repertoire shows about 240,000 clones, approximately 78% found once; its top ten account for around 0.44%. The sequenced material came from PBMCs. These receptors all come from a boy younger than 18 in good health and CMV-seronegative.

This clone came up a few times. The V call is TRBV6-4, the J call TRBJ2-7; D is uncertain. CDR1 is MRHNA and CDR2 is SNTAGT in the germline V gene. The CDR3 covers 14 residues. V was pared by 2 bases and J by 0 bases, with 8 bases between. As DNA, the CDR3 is TGTGCCAGCAGTGACCCTGGGCTCTCCTACGAGCAGTACTTC. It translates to CASSDPGLSYEQYF.

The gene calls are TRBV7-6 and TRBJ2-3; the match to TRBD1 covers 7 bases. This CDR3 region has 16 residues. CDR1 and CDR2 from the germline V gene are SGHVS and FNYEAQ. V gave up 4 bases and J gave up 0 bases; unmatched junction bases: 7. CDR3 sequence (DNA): TGTGCCAGCAGCTACATAGGGGGCCCTAGCACAGATACGCAGTATTTT. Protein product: CASSYIGGPSTDTQYF.

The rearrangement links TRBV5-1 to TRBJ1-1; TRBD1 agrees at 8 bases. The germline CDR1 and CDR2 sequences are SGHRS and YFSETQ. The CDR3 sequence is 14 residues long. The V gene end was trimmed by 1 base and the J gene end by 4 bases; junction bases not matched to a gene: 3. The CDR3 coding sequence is TGCGCCAGCAGCTTGCAGGGGGCAGGCACTGAAGCTTTCTTT. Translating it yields CASSLQGAGTEAFF.